This TCR beta chain was captured by sequencing in a study of CD8 T cells in Susac syndrome. Random hexamers served to reverse transcribe roughly 0.5 to 1 ug RNA. An immunoSEQ multiplex PCR amplified TCR beta CDR3 over 54 Vbeta and 13 Jbeta. TCRdb fed the immunoSEQ multiplex PCR reads into MiXCR, producing one record per CDR3 protein. The sample lists 150,000 to 200,000 distinct CDR3 sequences, 92% occurring once. This receptor was identified in a human donor in good health. Sample: CD4+ T cells from PBMCs.

The CDR3 loop reads CASSSGVSRYGYTF. The CDR3 DNA sequence: TGTGCCAGCAGTTCGGGAGTTAGCCGCTATGGCTACACCTTC. The genes are TRBV5-4 and TRBJ1-2; no clear D gene. The CDR3 runs to 14 residues. Germline assignment: CDR1 SGHNT and CDR2 YYREEE (reference sequence). V was trimmed by 5 bases and J by 4 bases, leaving 15 bases between them.